This T cell receptor beta chain derives from a study of glioma-infiltrating T cells after dendritic cell vaccination. Overall study: Glioblastoma patients came from Phase I and II dendritic cell vaccination trials. Autologous tumor lysate was loaded overnight onto monocyte-derived dendritic cells grown seven days with IL-4 and GM-CSF.

Profiled with immunoSEQ multiplex PCR; TCRdb holds only in-frame clones, not every one. Among about 87,000 clones, 80% to 85% were seen once, and the ten largest hold 6% to 8%. Time point of the sample: after dendritic cell vaccination, including at tumor progression/relapse. Trimming shortened V by 3 bases and J by 4 bases, and 13 bases separated the two germline ends. The CDR3 length is 14 residues. The germline gives CDR1 KGHSH, CDR2 LQKENI. This TCR derives from a human donor with glioblastoma. Sequenced material: blood, taken after dendritic cell vaccination. The rearrangement uses TRBV18 and TRBJ2-7, with D perhaps matching TRBD1 (5 bases). CDR3 residues: CASSPRALVYEQYF. The CDR3 nucleotides are TGTGCCAGCTCACCCAGGGCCCTAGTGTACGAGCAGTACTTC.